These 9 T cell receptor beta chains were sequenced from one sample in a study of control samples from healthy donors and cancer patients. Assay used: immunoSEQ multiplex PCR; TCRdb lists only in-frame clones, some missing. Counted here are 90,000 or so clones, 65% to 85% occurring once; the ten biggest clones make up under 50%. The material sequenced was PBMCs. These receptors were obtained from a man between 70 and 80 years old with lung cancer.

This chain links TRBV19 with TRBJ1-5; unclear D gene. This CDR3 is 14 amino acids long. Trimming left V 3 bases short and J 5 bases short, with 11 bases between. Germline V gives CDR1 LNHDA, CDR2 SQIVND (reference sequence). As DNA, the CDR3 is TGTGCCAGTAGTATCTCCGCCCTGGATCAGCCCCAGCATTTT. It specifies CASSISALDQPQHF. Full variable domain (outside the CDR3, taken from reference TRBV19 and TRBJ1-5): DGGITQSPKYLFRKEGQNVTLSCEQNLNHDAMYWYRQDPGQGLRLIYYSQIVNDFQKGDIAEGYSVSREKKESFPLTVTSAQKNPTAFYLCASSISALDQPQHFGDGTRLSIL.

The gene calls are TRBV27 and TRBJ2-7; maybe TRBD1 (6 bases). Germline V gene sequence: CDR1 MNHEY, CDR2 SMNVEV (reference sequence). V dropped 6 bases and J dropped 0 bases, with 18 bases sitting between them. The CDR3 length is 16 residues. CDR3 loop: CASSKVGARSSYEQYF. The DNA of the CDR3 is TGTGCCAGCAGCAAAGTGGGGGCTCGGAGCTCCTACGAGCAGTACTTC.

V gene TRBV24-1 combines with J gene TRBJ1-1; no clear D. The V end was cut by 0 bases, the J end by 11 bases, with 12 bases between. The length of the CDR3 is 13 residues. Germline V lookup: CDR1 KGHDR, CDR2 SFDVKD. The CDR3 bases are TGTGCCACCAGTGATTTGGTGTCATCTCAGGCTTTCTTT. Translating it yields CATSDLVSSQAFF.

This clone occurred once. The chain combines TRBV3-1 (or the pseudogene TRBV3-2) with TRBJ1-5; D not certain. The V end was cut by 0 bases, the J end by 0 bases, with 6 bases between. CDR1 LGHDT and CDR2 YNNKEL come from the germline V gene (reference sequence). The CDR3 contains 15 residues. CDR3 in amino acids: CASSQDHGSNQPQHF. In DNA form, the CDR3 reads TGTGCCAGCAGCCAAGATCACGGTAGCAATCAGCCCCAGCATTTT.

This clone has only one observation. The chain couples TRBV28 to TRBJ1-3; unclear D gene. The CDR3 runs to 14 residues. The germline CDR1 and CDR2 sequences are MDHEN and SYDVKM. The V gene lost 5 bases and the J gene lost 0 bases, with 8 bases spanning the gap. The CDR3 DNA sequence: TGTGCCAGCAGTGGTACCCTCTCTGGAAACACCATATATTTT. As protein: CASSGTLSGNTIYF.

The chain is built from TRBV25-1 and TRBJ1-2; D may be TRBD1 (6 bases). CDR1 and CDR2 (germline): MGHDK, SYGVNS. Trimming removed 1 base at V and 2 bases at J, with 11 bases between. This CDR3 region has 15 residues. The CDR3 loop is CASSESRGFNYGYTF. The CDR3 nucleotides read TGTGCCAGCAGTGAATCCAGGGGCTTCAACTATGGCTACACCTTC.

The chain uses TRBV19 and TRBJ2-2, with unresolved D. With 6 bases removed from V and 0 bases from J, the gap between germline ends came to 14 bases. Germline CDR1 and CDR2: LNHDA and SQIVND (reference sequence). The length of the CDR3 is 16 residues. CDR3 protein: CASRPLGHSNTGELFF. CDR3 nucleotide sequence: TGTGCCAGTAGGCCTCTCGGGCACTCGAACACCGGGGAGCTGTTTTTT.

This sequence joins TRBV18 and TRBJ2-7, with a weak D call TRBD1 (5 bases). Germline CDR1 is KGHSH and CDR2 is LQKENI. The ends were cut back, 0 bases at V and 3 bases at J, with 9 bases in the middle. The CDR3 is 14 residues long. The CDR3 protein is CASSPPNRNYEQYF. The CDR3 region has the DNA TGTGCCAGCTCACCACCCAACAGGAACTACGAGCAGTACTTC.

This clone was seen a single time. The V and J genes are TRBV19 and TRBJ1-1; the match to TRBD1 covers 11 bases. J gave up 5 bases and V 2 bases, and 1 base lay outside the gene matches. The CDR3 contains 14 residues. The V gene's germline CDR1 is LNHDA and CDR2 SQIVND (reference sequence). DNA of the CDR3: TGTGCCAGTAGTATACGGGACAGGGGGACTGAAGCTTTCTTT. This encodes CASSIRDRGTEAFF.